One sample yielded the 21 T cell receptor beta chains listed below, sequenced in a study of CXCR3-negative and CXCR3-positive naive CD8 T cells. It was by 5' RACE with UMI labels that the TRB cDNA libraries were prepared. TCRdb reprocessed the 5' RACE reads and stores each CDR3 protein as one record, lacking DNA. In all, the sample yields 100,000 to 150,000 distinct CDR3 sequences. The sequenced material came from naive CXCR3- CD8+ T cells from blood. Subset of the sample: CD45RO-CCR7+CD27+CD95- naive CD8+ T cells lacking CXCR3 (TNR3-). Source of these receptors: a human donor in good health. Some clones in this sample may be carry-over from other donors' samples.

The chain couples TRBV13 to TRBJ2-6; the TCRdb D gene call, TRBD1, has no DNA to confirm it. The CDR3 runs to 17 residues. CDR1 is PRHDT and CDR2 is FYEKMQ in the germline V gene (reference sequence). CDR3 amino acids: CASSFTSGRSGANVLTF.

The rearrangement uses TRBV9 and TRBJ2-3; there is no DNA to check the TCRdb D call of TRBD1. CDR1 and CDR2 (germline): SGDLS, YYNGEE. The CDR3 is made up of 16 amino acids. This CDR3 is CASSEHGRDGHDTQYF.

The CDR3 sequence is CSARDGQGLGYEQYF. The chain employs TRBV20-1 and TRBJ2-7; the TCRdb D gene call, TRBD2, has no DNA to confirm it. This CDR3 comprises 15 residues. The germline V gene has CDR1 DFQATT and CDR2 SNEGSKA (reference sequence).

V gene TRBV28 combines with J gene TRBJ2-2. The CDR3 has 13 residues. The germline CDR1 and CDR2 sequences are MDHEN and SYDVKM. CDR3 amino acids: CASSLHVSGELFF.

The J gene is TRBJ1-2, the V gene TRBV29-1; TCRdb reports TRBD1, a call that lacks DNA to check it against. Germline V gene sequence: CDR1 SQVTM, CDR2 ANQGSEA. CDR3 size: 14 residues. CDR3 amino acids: CSVDEADRDVGYTF. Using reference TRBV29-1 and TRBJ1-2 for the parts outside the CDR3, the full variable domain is SAVISQKPSRDICQRGTSLTIQCQVDSQVTMMFWYRQQPGQSLTLIATANQGSEATYESGFVIDKFPISRPNLTFSTLTVSNMSPEDSSIYLCSVDEADRDVGYTFGSGTRLTVV.

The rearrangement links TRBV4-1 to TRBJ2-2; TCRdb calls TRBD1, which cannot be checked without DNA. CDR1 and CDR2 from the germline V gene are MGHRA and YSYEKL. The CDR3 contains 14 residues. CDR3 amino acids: CASSPWAGNGELFF.

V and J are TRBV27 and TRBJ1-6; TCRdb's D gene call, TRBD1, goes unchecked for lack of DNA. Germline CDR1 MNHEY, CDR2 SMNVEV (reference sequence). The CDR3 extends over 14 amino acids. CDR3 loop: CASSADRGRSPLHF.

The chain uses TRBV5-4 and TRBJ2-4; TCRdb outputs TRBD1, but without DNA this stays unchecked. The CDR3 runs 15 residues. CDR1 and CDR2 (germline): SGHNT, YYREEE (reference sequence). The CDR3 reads CASSRLGGARNIQYF.

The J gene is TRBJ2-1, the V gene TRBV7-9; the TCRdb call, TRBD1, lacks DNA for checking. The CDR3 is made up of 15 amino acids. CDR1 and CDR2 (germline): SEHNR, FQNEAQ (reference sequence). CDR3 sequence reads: CASRSAGGNYNEQFF.

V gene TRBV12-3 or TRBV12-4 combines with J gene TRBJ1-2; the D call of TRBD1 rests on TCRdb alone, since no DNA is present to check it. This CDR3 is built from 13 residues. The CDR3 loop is CASSPSPGYGYTF.

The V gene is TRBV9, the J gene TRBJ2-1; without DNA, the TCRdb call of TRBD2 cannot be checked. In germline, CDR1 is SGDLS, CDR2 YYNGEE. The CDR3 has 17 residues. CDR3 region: CASRGGLAGSLDNEQFF.

The CDR3 loop reads CASSQAAGELFF. The rearrangement joins TRBV7-9 to TRBJ2-2. Looked up from germline, CDR1 is SEHNR and CDR2 is FQNEAQ (reference sequence). The CDR3 consists of 12 residues.

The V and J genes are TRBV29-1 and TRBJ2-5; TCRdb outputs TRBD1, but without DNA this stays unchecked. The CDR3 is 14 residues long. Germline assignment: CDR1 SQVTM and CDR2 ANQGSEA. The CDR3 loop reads CSVEGTGGEETQYF.

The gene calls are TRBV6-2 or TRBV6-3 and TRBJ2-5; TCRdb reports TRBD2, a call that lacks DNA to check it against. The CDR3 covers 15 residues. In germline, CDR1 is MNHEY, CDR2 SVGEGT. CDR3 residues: CASSYPSDKEETQYF.

The CDR3 reads CASSLAGELNTEAFF. The chain combines TRBV5-1 with TRBJ1-1. The germline V gene has CDR1 SGHRS and CDR2 YFSETQ. The CDR3 consists of 15 residues.

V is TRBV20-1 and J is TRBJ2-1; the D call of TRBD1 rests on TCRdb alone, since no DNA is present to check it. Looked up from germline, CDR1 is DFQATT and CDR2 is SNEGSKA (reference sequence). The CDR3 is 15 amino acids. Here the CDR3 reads CSARERNRVSNEQFF.

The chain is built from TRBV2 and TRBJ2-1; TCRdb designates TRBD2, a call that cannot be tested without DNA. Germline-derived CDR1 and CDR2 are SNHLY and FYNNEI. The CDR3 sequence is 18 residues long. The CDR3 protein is CASNAASGDISSYNEQFF.

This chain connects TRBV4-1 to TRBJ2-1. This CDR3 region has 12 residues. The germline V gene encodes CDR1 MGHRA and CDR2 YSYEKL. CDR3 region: CASSSGRNEQFF.

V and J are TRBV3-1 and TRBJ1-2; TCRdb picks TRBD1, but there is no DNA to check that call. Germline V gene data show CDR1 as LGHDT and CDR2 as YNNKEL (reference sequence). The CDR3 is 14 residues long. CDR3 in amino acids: CASSFTGTVYGYTF.

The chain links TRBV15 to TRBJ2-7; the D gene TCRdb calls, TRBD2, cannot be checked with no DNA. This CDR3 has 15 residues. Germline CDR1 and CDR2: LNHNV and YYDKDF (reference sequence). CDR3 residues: CATSISGSPIYEQYF.

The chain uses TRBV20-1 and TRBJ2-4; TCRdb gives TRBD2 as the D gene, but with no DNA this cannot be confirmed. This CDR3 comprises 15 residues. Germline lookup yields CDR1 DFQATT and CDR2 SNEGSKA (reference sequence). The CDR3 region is CSVEGALLAKNIQYF.